Here is one T cell receptor beta chain with its context. These data come from a study of blood T cell repertoires in COVID-19. Data came from immunoSEQ multiplex PCR; TCRdb stores just in-frame clones and leaves some out. The sample has some 68,000 clones, over 80% seen once. The CDR3 sequence is 14 residues long. Trimming took 3 bases from V and 6 from J; bases not matched to a gene: 8. The germline V gene has CDR1 GTSNPN and CDR2 SVGIG (reference sequence). The material sequenced was peripheral blood. This chain links TRBV30 with TRBJ1-3; 7 bases match TRBD1. This clonotype was obtained from a human donor in a cohort sampled during active COVID-19. As DNA, the CDR3 is TGTGCCTGGAGGGTAGGGACAGTAAAAAACACCATATATTTT. It encodes CAWRVGTVKNTIYF.